This entry describes one T cell receptor (beta chain). Here immunoSEQ multiplex PCR was the method, and the copy in TCRdb shows in-frame clones only, minus some. The sample contains about 32,000 clones, 75% to 90% of which appear only once. This specimen comes from a study of PD-L1 blockade in urothelial cancer. The V gene's germline CDR1 is SEHNR and CDR2 FQNEAQ (reference sequence). There are 18 residues in the CDR3. V gave up 4 bases and J gave up 0 bases, with 19 bases separating them. This TCR derives from a man in his fifties with urothelial cancer. The chain combines TRBV7-9 with TRBJ2-4; tentative D call: TRBD1 (6 bases). The specimen was PBMCs, collected around atezolizumab (anti-PD-L1) treatment. The CDR3 bases are TGTGCCAGCAGCTCAGCCGACAGGAGCGATCTAGCCAAAAACATTCAGTACTTC. Its translation: CASSSADRSDLAKNIQYF.